This entry lists 28 T cell receptor beta chains sequenced from one sample in a study of CD8 T cells in ankylosing spondylitis. TCRdb re-called the 5' RACE reads with MiXCR, one entry per CDR3 protein. This repertoire shows around 300,000 distinct CDR3 sequences, around a tenth found once; its top ten account for roughly 9.5%. Sequencing was performed on blood, either unsorted or a sorted T cell fraction (not recorded which). The origin of the receptors is a female donor with ankylosing spondylitis or in good health (not recorded which).

This clonotype has a count of ten or more. The chain couples TRBV28 to TRBJ2-5; 9 bases match TRBD1. The germline CDR1 and CDR2 sequences are MDHEN and SYDVKM. V shed 10 bases and J 1 base; nucleotides not matched to a gene: 7. The CDR3 has 14 amino acids. The CDR3 DNA reads TGTGCCATCTACAGGACAGGGGCCCAAGAGACCCAGTACTTC. This encodes CAIYRTGAQETQYF.

This clonotype was seen at least ten times. The rearrangement uses TRBV20-1 and TRBJ1-1; D remains ambiguous. Germline V CDR1 and CDR2: DFQATT, SNEGSKA (reference sequence). The CDR3 is 14 amino acids. Between the trimmed V and J ends, which lost 2 bases and 1 base, there was a span of 11 bases. CDR3 amino acids: CSARSGGWNTEAFF. CDR3 DNA: TGCAGTGCTAGATCGGGAGGATGGAACACTGAAGCTTTCTTT.

This clonotype was counted at least ten times. The chain uses TRBV20-1 and TRBJ2-5; D is possibly TRBD1 (5 bases). CDR1 DFQATT and CDR2 SNEGSKA come from the germline V gene (reference sequence). The CDR3 length is 13 residues. Deletions cut 2 bases from V and 5 bases from J, with 12 bases between. The CDR3 protein is CSARPGIGETQYF. The CDR3 bases are TGCAGTGCTAGACCAGGGATTGGGGAGACCCAGTACTTC.

The table lists this clonotype with many counts. The chain couples TRBV27 to TRBJ2-7, with TRBD1 matching over 9 bases. The germline gives CDR1 MNHEY, CDR2 SMNVEV (reference sequence). The CDR3 spans 18 residues. V shed 3 bases, J shed 2 bases, and the junction held 14 bases outside the gene matches. The DNA for the CDR3 is TGTGCCAGCAGTTTCGCCACTAGACGGACAGGGGTGGCCTACGAGCAGTACTTC. Translated, it gives CASSFATRRTGVAYEQYF.

The chain couples TRBV14 to TRBJ2-4; D is undetermined. The CDR3 runs to 13 residues. V was shortened by 1 base and J by 10 bases, with 11 bases between the two germline ends. Germline V gene data show CDR1 as SGHDN and CDR2 as FVKESK. The CDR3 sequence is CASSQGPLTIQYF. CDR3 sequence (DNA): TGTGCCAGCAGCCAAGGTCCCCTGACTATTCAGTACTTC.

There are many counts of this clonotype. The chain carries TRBV27 and TRBJ2-5; 7 positions agree with TRBD2. The CDR3 sequence is 15 residues long. Germline CDR1 is MNHEY and CDR2 is SMNVEV (reference sequence). Losses at the gene ends were 5 bases for V and 4 bases for J; bases not matched to a gene: 10. CDR3 bases: TGTGCCAGCAGTCCCTTGACGCCGGGGGGAGAGACCCAGTACTTC. Residues: CASSPLTPGGETQYF.

The rearrangement joins TRBV7-2 to TRBJ2-1; either TRBD1 or TRBD2 may fit D (5 bases each). CDR1 is SGHTA, CDR2 FQGNSA, per germline. Trimming shortened V by 10 bases and J by 4 bases, and 26 bases separated the two germline ends. The CDR3 has 17 residues. The CDR3 is CANRYPSSGKGYNEQFF. DNA for the CDR3: TGTGCCAACCGGTACCCTTCGAGCGGAAAGGGGTACAATGAGCAGTTCTTC.

The chain employs TRBV6-2 or TRBV6-3 and TRBJ2-1, with 10 bases aligning to TRBD2. CDR1 MNHEY and CDR2 SVGEGT come from the germline V gene. CDR3 length equals 20 residues. Unmatched junction bases numbered 19, after V lost 4 bases and J lost 4 bases. DNA of the CDR3: TGTGCCAGCAGTTCAATGAGGACTAGCGGCCCTGGAGCAGCTTACAATGAGCAGTTCTTC. Amino acids: CASSSMRTSGPGAAYNEQFF.

This clonotype appeared many times. V gene TRBV12-3 or TRBV12-4 combines with J gene TRBJ1-1; D gene uncertain. There are 12 residues in the CDR3. The V end lost 9 bases, the J end lost 0 bases, and 8 bases lay between the germline ends. CDR3 nucleotide sequence: TGTGCCAGTCGGACGATGAACACTGAAGCTTTCTTT. This encodes CASRTMNTEAFF.

This clonotype occurred many times. The V and J genes are TRBV28 and TRBJ1-4, with unresolved D. CDR3 size: 13 residues. CDR1 is MDHEN and CDR2 is SYDVKM in the germline V gene. V was shortened by 6 bases and J by 0 bases, with 5 bases between the two germline ends. CDR3 sequence: CASRVTTNEKLFF. DNA for the CDR3: TGTGCCAGCAGGGTTACAACTAATGAAAAACTGTTTTTT.

This clonotype was seen many times. CDR3 in amino acids: CSASRAYGQDFSGNTIYF. The CDR3 DNA sequence: TGCAGTGCTAGCAGAGCTTATGGACAGGACTTCTCTGGAAACACCATATATTTT. V gene TRBV20-1 combines with J gene TRBJ1-3, with 7 bases lining up with TRBD1. The CDR3 is made up of 18 amino acids. The J segment lost 0 bases and the V segment lost 3 bases, leaving 14 bases of the junction unmatched. Germline CDR1 is DFQATT and CDR2 is SNEGSKA (reference sequence).

Ten or more counts support this clonotype. The chain links TRBV20-1 to TRBJ2-7; 10 bases are a match to TRBD2. J gave up 2 bases and V 5 bases, and 6 bases lay outside the gene matches. Germline-derived CDR1 and CDR2 are DFQATT and SNEGSKA (reference sequence). The CDR3 sequence is 14 residues long. The CDR3 nucleotides read TGCAGTGCTGAAAGCGGGAGGGGGACCTACGAGCAGTACTTC. This gives the protein CSAESGRGTYEQYF.

About this clonotype itself: Germline and junction disagree at one end, which may indicate a read error. V gene TRBV20-1 combines with J gene TRBJ2-5; 10 nucleotides line up with TRBD2. Germline CDR1 is DFQATT and CDR2 is SNEGSKA (reference sequence). The CDR3 is 17 amino acids. The CDR3 reads CCARDPGLAVLGETQYF. The CDR3 DNA sequence: TGCTGTGCTAGAGATCCCGGACTAGCGGTATTAGGAGAGACCCAGTACTTC.

This clonotype has a count of ten or more. The chain carries TRBV20-1 and TRBJ2-4, with D possibly TRBD1 on 6 matching bases. Germline V lookup: CDR1 DFQATT, CDR2 SNEGSKA (reference sequence). This CDR3 has 12 amino acids. Deletions cut 7 bases from V and 2 bases from J, with 9 bases between. The CDR3 DNA sequence: TGCAGTGTCCAGGGGACCAAAAACATTCAGTACTTC. This translates into CSVQGTKNIQYF.

V and J are TRBV10-3 and TRBJ2-7; D unclear. This CDR3 has 13 residues. V dropped 0 bases and J dropped 12 bases, with 15 bases sitting between them. From germline, CDR1 is ENHRY and CDR2 SYGVKD. The CDR3 nucleotides read TGTGCCATCAGTGAGTCCGGTCTGCTTTGGCGGTACTTC. It yields the protein CAISESGLLWRYF.

The rearrangement links TRBV20-1 to TRBJ2-1; no clear D gene. Germline V CDR1 and CDR2: DFQATT, SNEGSKA (reference sequence). With 4 bases removed from V and 9 bases from J, the gap between germline ends came to 16 bases. The CDR3 spans 13 residues. This CDR3 reads CSATFPGSSEQFF. The CDR3 DNA reads TGCAGTGCTACCTTTCCAGGTAGCAGTGAGCAGTTCTTC.

V gene TRBV3-1 combines with J gene TRBJ1-1; D is uncertain. Germline CDR1 reads LGHDT; CDR2 reads YNNKEL (reference sequence). The CDR3 extends over 12 amino acids. V gave up 5 bases and J gave up 6 bases, with 10 bases separating them. CDR3 region: CASSLPKAEAFF. CDR3 coding DNA: TGTGCCAGCAGCTTACCGAAGGCTGAAGCTTTCTTT.

This clonotype was detected only a few times. This chain joins TRBV7-3 and TRBJ2-3, with D possibly being TRBD2 (6 bases). The CDR3 loop spans 15 amino acids. Germline V gene lookup returns CDR1 SGHTA and CDR2 FQGTGA. Trimming shortened V by 3 bases and J by 5 bases, and 15 bases separated the two germline ends. DNA of the CDR3: TGTGCCAGCAGCTTTGGCGCGGGGTTGGTAGATACGCAGTATTTT. Translated, it gives CASSFGAGLVDTQYF.

Remarks on this clonotype: Mismatch with germline at one junction end may stem from a read error. This chain links TRBV3-1 with TRBJ1-5; D gene ambiguous. This CDR3 region has 15 residues. Germline V lookup: CDR1 LGHDT, CDR2 YNNKEL (reference sequence). The CDR3 spells CASSQLGLSNQPQHF. The CDR3 bases are TGTGCCAGCAGCCAGCTGGGCTTGAGCAATCAGCCCCAACATTTT.

This clonotype showed up many times. The V and J genes are TRBV27 and TRBJ2-1; 7 nucleotides line up with TRBD2. The CDR3 runs to 14 residues. Trimming cost V 6 bases and J 6 bases; bases outside gene matches: 8. The germline gives CDR1 MNHEY, CDR2 SMNVEV (reference sequence). CDR3 in DNA: TGTGCCAGCAGAGAGGGAGGGCCGCGCAATGAGCAGTTCTTC. It encodes CASREGGPRNEQFF.

This clonotype was detected ten times or more. The chain has TRBV6-1 and TRBJ1-3, with a weak D call TRBD1 (6 bases). The CDR3 length is 16 residues. Per the germline V gene, CDR1 is MNHNS and CDR2 is SASEGT. The V end was cut by 6 bases, the J end by 0 bases, with 15 bases between. This chain's CDR3 is CASRRLQGSSGNTIYF. In nucleotides, the CDR3 is TGTGCCAGCAGGCGACTACAGGGTTCCTCTGGAAACACCATATATTTT.

CDR3 DNA: TGTGCCAGCAAAATCTCCGGCGCGATGAACACTGAAGCTTTCTTT. Residues: CASKISGAMNTEAFF. V and J are TRBV27 and TRBJ1-1, with D uncertain. Trimming shortened V by 7 bases and J by 0 bases, and 15 bases separated the two germline ends. This CDR3 has 15 residues. CDR1 MNHEY and CDR2 SMNVEV come from the germline V gene (reference sequence).

This clonotype was seen only a few times. This chain uses TRBV5-1 with TRBJ2-7; 9 bases are a match to TRBD1. The CDR3 totals 15 residues. Germline V CDR1 and CDR2: SGHRS, YFSETQ. V shed 4 bases, J shed 6 bases, and the junction held 11 bases outside the gene matches. CDR3 region: CASSQNRDRASEQYF. The CDR3 DNA reads TGCGCCAGCAGCCAAAACCGGGACAGGGCAAGCGAGCAGTACTTC.

There are many counts of this clonotype. The chain carries TRBV5-1 and TRBJ2-2; TRBD1 agrees at 9 bases. J gave up 4 bases and V 3 bases, and 10 bases lay outside the gene matches. The germline CDR1 and CDR2 sequences are SGHRS and YFSETQ. The CDR3 contains 17 residues. CDR3 region: CASSSQGQGLATGELFF. The CDR3 nucleotides read TGCGCCAGCAGCTCGCAGGGACAGGGATTAGCCACCGGGGAGCTGTTTTTT.

This clonotype occurred many times. The V call is TRBV5-1, the J call TRBJ2-5, with D hard to call. Germline CDR1 and CDR2: SGHRS and YFSETQ. Trimming removed 1 base from V and 1 base from J, with 8 bases in between. The length of the CDR3 is 14 residues. The CDR3 loop reads CASSLMQTQETQYF. For the CDR3, the DNA is TGCGCCAGCAGCTTGATGCAGACCCAAGAGACCCAGTACTTC.

This clonotype was seen many times. This chain joins TRBV3-1 and TRBJ2-5, with D unresolved. V lost 0 bases and J 1 base, leaving 12 bases between the germline ends. CDR3 length equals 16 residues. The germline V gene has CDR1 LGHDT and CDR2 YNNKEL (reference sequence). CDR3 sequence: CASSQERLAGQETQYF. CDR3 nucleotide sequence: TGTGCCAGCAGCCAAGAAAGGTTAGCCGGCCAAGAGACCCAGTACTTC.

This clonotype appeared a few times. J is TRBJ2-7 and V is TRBV12-3 or TRBV12-4; 9 bases align to TRBD2. The CDR3 covers 16 residues. V shed 2 bases, J shed 6 bases, and the junction held 11 bases outside the gene matches. The CDR3 DNA reads TGTGCCAGCAGTTTAAGAGCGGGAGGACCGCTGGGCGAGCAGTACTTC. This gives the protein CASSLRAGGPLGEQYF.

This clonotype was seen more than once but under ten times. This chain links TRBV5-5 with TRBJ1-5; 7 bases align to TRBD1. The germline gives CDR1 SGHKS, CDR2 YYEKEE (reference sequence). This CDR3 is 15 amino acids long. J lost 4 bases, V lost 1 base, and 5 bases had no gene match. CDR3 protein: CASSLIGGPNQPQHF. As DNA, the CDR3 is TGTGCCAGCAGCTTGATAGGGGGCCCTAATCAGCCCCAGCATTTT.